A selection of T cell receptor beta chains follows, all from one sample in a study of response to subunit inactivated influenza vaccine. TCRdb called the RT-PCR reads again in MiXCR, with one record for every CDR3 protein. Of hundreds of thousands of distinct CDR3 sequences detected, about a fifth appear once; the ten largest clones hold under 13%. The sample consisted of PBMCs from blood, taken roughly 5 days after vaccination. The receptors shown here come from a man aged 50 or older who received an inactivated influenza vaccine. The CDR3 runs from the conserved cysteine through the conserved F or W. A D gene is named only where the DNA matches it firmly.

>TRBJ2-5|-|TRBV28
CACSGANQETQYF
>TRBJ2-3|-|TRBV7-6
CASSLQGSTDTQYF
>TRBJ2-7|-|TRBV6-5
CASSSSRSSYEQYF
>TRBJ1-5|-|TRBV12-3/TRBV12-4
CASSLTRVDQPQHF
>TRBJ1-3|-|TRBV7-9
CASSSGWISGNTIYF
>TRBJ2-1|-|TRBV19
CASSLRFGDNEQFF
>TRBJ2-1|-|TRBV15
CATSKSSGNEQFF
>TRBJ2-2|TRBD2|TRBV5-1
CASSFGLAANSNTGELFF
>TRBJ2-3|-|TRBV20-1
CSARRLASTDTQYF
>TRBJ1-5|-|TRBV5-8
CASTKEVYQPQHF
>TRBJ2-1|TRBD1|TRBV5-6
CASSAVGGFSYNEQFF
>TRBJ2-3|-|TRBV5-1
CASSYSGITDTQYF
>TRBJ1-1|TRBD1|TRBV12-3/TRBV12-4
CASQTGATEAFF
>TRBJ1-1|-|TRBV20-1
CSARIGSTNTEAFF
>TRBJ2-7|-|TRBV4-2
CASSQFGLDSYEQYF
>TRBJ2-7|TRBD2|TRBV4-1
CASSHDSGGPNLYEQYF
>TRBJ2-7|TRBD1|TRBV6-1
CATSLDRGLSYEQYF
>TRBJ1-2|-|TRBV29-1
CSVADGNYGYTF
>TRBJ2-2|TRBD1|TRBV7-2
CASSLAGTVNTGELFF
>TRBJ1-5|TRBD1|TRBV19
CASSTGQGISNQPQHF
>TRBJ2-7|TRBD1|TRBV7-2
CTSSSTTGDVYEQYF
>TRBJ2-7|-|TRBV28
CASSWDAYEQYF
>TRBJ2-2|-|TRBV7-2
CASSLVRALGSGELFF
>TRBJ1-1|-|TRBV4-1
CASSRGPWGGVQNTEAFF
>TRBJ2-3|-|TRBV27
CASGWGVFDTQYF
>TRBJ2-1|TRBD1|TRBV29-1
CSVEDPGQPYNEQFF
>TRBJ1-2|TRBD1|TRBV6-1
CASSTDRGAYGYTF
>TRBJ2-6|TRBD2|TRBV7-8
CASSLGASGGAAGANVLTF